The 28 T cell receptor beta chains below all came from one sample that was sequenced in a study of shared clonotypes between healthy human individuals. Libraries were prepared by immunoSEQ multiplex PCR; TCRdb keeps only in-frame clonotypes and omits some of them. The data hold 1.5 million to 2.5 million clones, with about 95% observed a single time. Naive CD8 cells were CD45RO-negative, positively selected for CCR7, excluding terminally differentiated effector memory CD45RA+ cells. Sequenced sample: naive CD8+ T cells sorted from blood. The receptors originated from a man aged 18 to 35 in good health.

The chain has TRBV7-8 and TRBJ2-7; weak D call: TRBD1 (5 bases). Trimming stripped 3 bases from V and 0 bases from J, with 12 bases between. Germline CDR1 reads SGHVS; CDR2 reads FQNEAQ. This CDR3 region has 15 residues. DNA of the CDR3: TGTGCCAGCAGCTTGGGGCCGGCTAACTCCTACGAGCAGTACTTC. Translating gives CASSLGPANSYEQYF.

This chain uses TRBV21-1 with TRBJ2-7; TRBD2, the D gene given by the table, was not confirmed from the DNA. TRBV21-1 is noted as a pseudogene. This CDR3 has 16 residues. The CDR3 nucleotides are TGTGCCAGCAGCAAAAGGAATAGCGGGTCTTACGACGAGCAGTACTTC. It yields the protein CASSKRNSGSYDEQYF.

CDR3 DNA sequence: TGTGCCAGCAGCTTGTACGGGTCTGGCAATCAGCCCCAGCATTTT. Amino acid sequence: CASSLYGSGNQPQHF. The rearrangement joins TRBV5-4 to TRBJ1-5; D is unresolved. V was cut by 1 base and J by 2 bases, with 10 bases left in between. From germline, CDR1 is SGHNT and CDR2 YYREEE (reference sequence). This CDR3 region has 15 residues. Together with reference TRBV5-4 and TRBJ1-5, the CDR3 gives the full variable domain: ETGVTQSPTHLIKTRGQQVTLRCSSQSGHNTVSWYQQALGQGPQFIFQYYREEENGRGNFPPRFSGLQFPNYSSELNVNALELDDSALYLCASSLYGSGNQPQHFGDGTRLSIL.

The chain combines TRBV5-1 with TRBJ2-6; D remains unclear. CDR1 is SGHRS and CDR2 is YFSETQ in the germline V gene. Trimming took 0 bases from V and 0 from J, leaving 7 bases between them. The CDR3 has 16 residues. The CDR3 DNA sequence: TGCGCCAGCAGCTTGGATAGTCGCTCTGGGGCCAACGTCCTGACTTTC. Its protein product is CASSLDSRSGANVLTF. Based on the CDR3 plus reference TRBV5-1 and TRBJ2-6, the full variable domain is KAGVTQTPRYLIKTRGQQVTLSCSPISGHRSVSWYQQTPGQGLQFLFEYFSETQRNKGNFPGRFSGRQFSNSRSEMNVSTLELGDSALYLCASSLDSRSGANVLTFGAGSRLTVL.

The CDR3 region is CASTDSTNEKLFF. CDR3 nucleotide sequence: TGTGCCAGCACCGATTCAACTAATGAAAAACTGTTTTTT. This chain joins TRBV7-9 and TRBJ1-4; D is ambiguous. V lost 7 bases and J lost 0, with 6 bases in between. This CDR3 has 13 amino acids. Germline values: CDR1 SEHNR, CDR2 FQNEAQ (reference sequence). Based on the CDR3 plus reference TRBV7-9 and TRBJ1-4, the full variable domain is DTGVSQNPRHKITKRGQNVTFRCDPISEHNRLYWYRQTLGQGPEFLTYFQNEAQLEKSRLLSDRFSAERPKGSFSTLEIQRTEQGDSAMYLCASTDSTNEKLFFGSGTQLSVL.

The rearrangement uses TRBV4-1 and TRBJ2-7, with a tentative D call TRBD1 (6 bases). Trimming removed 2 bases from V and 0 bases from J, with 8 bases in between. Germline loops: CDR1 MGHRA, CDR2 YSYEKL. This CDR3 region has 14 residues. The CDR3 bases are TGCGCCAGCAGCCAATGGGACAACTCCTACGAGCAGTACTTC. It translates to CASSQWDNSYEQYF.

CDR3 protein: CASSQNFNYGYTF. CDR3 nucleotide sequence: TGTGCCAGCAGCCAGAATTTTAACTATGGCTACACCTTC. V and J are TRBV7-9 and TRBJ1-2; D gene unclear. CDR1 is SEHNR and CDR2 is FQNEAQ in the germline V gene (reference sequence). This CDR3 has 13 residues. Trimming pared 5 bases from V and 1 base from J, leaving 8 bases between.

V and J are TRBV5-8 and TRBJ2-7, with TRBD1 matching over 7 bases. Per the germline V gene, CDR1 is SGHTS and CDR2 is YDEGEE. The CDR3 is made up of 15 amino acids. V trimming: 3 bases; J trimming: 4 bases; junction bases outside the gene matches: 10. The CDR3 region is CASSSGTAIFYEQYF. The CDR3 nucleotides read TGTGCCAGCAGCTCCGGGACAGCGATATTTTACGAGCAGTACTTC.

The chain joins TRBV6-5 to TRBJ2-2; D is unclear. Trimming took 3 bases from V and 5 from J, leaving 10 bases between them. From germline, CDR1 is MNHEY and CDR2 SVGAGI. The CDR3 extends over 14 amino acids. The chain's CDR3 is CASSYGYLTGELFF. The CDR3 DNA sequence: TGTGCCAGCAGTTATGGGTACCTTACCGGGGAGCTGTTTTTT.

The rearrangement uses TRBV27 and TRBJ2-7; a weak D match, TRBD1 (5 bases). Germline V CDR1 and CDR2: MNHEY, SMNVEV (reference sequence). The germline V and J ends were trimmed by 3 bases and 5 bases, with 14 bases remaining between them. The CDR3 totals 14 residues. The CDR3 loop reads CASSFVGAENEQYF. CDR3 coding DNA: TGTGCCAGCAGTTTTGTTGGGGCGGAAAACGAGCAGTACTTC.

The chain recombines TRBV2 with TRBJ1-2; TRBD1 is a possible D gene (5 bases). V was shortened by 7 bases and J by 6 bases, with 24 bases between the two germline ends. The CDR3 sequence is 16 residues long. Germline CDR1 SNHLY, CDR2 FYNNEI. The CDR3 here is CASILTGGARGHGYTF. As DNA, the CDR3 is TGTGCCAGCATTTTGACGGGCGGGGCCCGAGGACATGGCTACACCTTC.

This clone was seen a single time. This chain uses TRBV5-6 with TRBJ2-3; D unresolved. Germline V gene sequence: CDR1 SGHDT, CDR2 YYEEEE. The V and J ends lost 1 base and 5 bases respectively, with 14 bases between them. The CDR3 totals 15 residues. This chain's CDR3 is CASSLMVIAGDTQYF. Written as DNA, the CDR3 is TGTGCCAGCAGCTTGATGGTAATAGCAGGAGATACGCAGTATTTT.

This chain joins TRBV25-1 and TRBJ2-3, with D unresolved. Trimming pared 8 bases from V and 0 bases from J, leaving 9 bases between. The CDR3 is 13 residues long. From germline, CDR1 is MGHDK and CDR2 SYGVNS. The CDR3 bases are TGTGCCAGCTCCAGAGATAGCACAGATACGCAGTATTTT. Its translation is CASSRDSTDTQYF. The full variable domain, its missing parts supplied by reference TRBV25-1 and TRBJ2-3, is EADIYQTPRYLVIGTGKKITLECSQTMGHDKMYWYQQDPGMELHLIHYSYGVNSTEKGDLSSESTVSRIRTEHFPLTLESARPSHTSQYLCASSRDSTDTQYFGPGTRLTVL.

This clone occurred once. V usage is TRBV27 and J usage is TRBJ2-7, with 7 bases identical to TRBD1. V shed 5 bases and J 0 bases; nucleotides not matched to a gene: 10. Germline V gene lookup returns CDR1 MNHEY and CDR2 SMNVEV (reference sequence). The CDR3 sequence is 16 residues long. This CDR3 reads CASSIGQVLSSYEQYF. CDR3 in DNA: TGTGCCAGCAGTATCGGACAGGTCTTGAGCTCCTACGAGCAGTACTTC.

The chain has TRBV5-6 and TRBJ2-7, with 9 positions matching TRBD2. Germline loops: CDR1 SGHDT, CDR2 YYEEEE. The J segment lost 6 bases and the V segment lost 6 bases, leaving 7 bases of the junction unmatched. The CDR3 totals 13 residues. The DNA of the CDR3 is TGTGCCAGCAAGTGGACTAGCGCAGGCGAGCAGTACTTC. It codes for CASKWTSAGEQYF.

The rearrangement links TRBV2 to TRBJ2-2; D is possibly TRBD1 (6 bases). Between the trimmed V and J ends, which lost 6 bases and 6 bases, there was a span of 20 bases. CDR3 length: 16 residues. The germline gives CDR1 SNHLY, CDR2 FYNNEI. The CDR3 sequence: CASSRDTGRGAGELFF. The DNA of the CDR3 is TGTGCCAGCAGCCGAGATACAGGGAGAGGCGCCGGGGAGCTGTTTTTT.

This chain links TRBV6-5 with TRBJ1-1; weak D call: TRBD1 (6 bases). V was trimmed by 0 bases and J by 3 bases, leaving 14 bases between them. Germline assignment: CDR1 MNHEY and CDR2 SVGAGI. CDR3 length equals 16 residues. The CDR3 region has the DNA TGTGCCAGCAGTTACTCGACTGAGGAGGGGGACACTGAAGCTTTCTTT. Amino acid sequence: CASSYSTEEGDTEAFF.

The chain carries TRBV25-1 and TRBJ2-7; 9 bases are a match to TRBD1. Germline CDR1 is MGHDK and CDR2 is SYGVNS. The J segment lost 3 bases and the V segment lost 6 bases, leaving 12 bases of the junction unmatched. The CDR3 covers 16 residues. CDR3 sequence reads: CASSANWDRECYEQYF. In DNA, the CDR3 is TGTGCCAGCAGCGCAAACTGGGACAGGGAGTGCTACGAGCAGTACTTC.

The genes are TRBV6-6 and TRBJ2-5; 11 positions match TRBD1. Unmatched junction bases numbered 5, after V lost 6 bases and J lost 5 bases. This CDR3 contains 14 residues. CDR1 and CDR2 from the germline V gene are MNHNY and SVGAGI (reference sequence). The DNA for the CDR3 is TGTGCCAGCAGAAAGGACAGGGGGCGGGAGACCCAGTACTTC. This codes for CASRKDRGRETQYF.

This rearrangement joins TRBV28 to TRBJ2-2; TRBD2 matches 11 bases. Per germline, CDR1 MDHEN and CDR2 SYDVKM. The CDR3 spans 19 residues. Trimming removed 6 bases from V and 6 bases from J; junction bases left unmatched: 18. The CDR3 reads CASSRETTGTSGYPGELFF. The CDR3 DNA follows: TGTGCCAGCAGCCGAGAAACCACCGGGACTAGCGGATACCCCGGGGAGCTGTTTTTT.

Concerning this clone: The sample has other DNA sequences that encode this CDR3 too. Here the CDR3 reads CASSFQGTYEQYF. The CDR3 DNA reads as TGTGCCAGCAGTTTTCAGGGGACGTACGAGCAGTACTTC. The chain couples TRBV27 to TRBJ2-7, with D possibly TRBD1 on 6 matching bases. V lost 3 bases to trimming and J lost 4 bases, with 10 bases between them. Germline V gene data show CDR1 as MNHEY and CDR2 as SMNVEV (reference sequence). There are 13 residues in the CDR3.

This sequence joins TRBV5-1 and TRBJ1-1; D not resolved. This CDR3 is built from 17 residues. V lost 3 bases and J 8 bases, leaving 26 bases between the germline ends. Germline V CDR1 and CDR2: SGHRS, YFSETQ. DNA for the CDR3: TGCGCCAGCAGCTCCCACCCTGGGGAGGGCAAGGACTTAGAAGCTTTCTTT. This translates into CASSSHPGEGKDLEAFF.

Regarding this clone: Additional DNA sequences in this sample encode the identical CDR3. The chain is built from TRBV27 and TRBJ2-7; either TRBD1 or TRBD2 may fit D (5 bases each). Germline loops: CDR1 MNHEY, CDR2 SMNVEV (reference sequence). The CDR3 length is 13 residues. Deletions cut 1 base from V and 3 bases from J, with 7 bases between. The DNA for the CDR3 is TGTGCCAGCAGTTTATGGGGGAGCTACGAGCAGTACTTC. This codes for CASSLWGSYEQYF.

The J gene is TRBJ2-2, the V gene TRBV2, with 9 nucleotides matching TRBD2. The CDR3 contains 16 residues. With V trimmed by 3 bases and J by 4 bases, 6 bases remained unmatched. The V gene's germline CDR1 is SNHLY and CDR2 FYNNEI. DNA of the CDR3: TGTGCCAGCAGTGAGACTAGCGGCGAGGGCACCGGGGAGCTGTTTTTT. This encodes CASSETSGEGTGELFF.

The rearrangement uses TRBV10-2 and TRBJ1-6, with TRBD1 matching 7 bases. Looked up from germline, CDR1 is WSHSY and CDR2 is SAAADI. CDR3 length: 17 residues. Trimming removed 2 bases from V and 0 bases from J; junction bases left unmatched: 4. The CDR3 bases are TGCGCCAGCAGTGAGGACAGGGCGAGCTCCTATAATTCACCCCTCCACTTT. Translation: CASSEDRASSYNSPLHF.

The chain's CDR3 is CASSSSGSPEAFF. DNA for the CDR3: TGTGCCAGCAGTTCGTCTGGGAGTCCTGAAGCTTTCTTT. The V call is TRBV7-8, the J call TRBJ1-1; D uncertain. With 6 bases removed from V and 6 bases from J, the gap between germline ends came to 14 bases. Germline lookup yields CDR1 SGHVS and CDR2 FQNEAQ. This CDR3 has 13 residues.

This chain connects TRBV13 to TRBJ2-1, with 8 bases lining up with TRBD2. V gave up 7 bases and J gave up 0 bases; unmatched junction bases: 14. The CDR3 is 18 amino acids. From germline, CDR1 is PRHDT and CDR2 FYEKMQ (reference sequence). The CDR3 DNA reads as TGTGCCAGCAACTCGGGAGGGTCCACTATTAGCTCCTACAATGAGCAGTTCTTC. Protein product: CASNSGGSTISSYNEQFF. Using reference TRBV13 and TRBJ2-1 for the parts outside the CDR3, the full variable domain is AAGVIQSPRHLIKEKRETATLKCYPIPRHDTVYWYQQGPGQDPQFLISFYEKMQSDKGSIPDRFSAQQFSDYHSELNMSSLELGDSALYFCASNSGGSTISSYNEQFFGPGTRLTVL.

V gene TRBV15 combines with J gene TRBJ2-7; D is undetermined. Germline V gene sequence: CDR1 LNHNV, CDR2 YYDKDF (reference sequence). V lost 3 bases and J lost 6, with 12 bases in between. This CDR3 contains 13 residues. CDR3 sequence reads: CATSSSARAEQYF. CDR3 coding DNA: TGTGCCACCAGCAGTTCAGCTAGGGCCGAGCAGTACTTC.